This T cell receptor beta chain was observed in a study of blood T cell repertoires in COVID-19. Study information: The samples span acute and convalescent COVID-19 from the United States, Italy and Spain. PBMCs, B-cell-depleted T cells, or T cells provided the cDNA or gDNA that made up the material.

This CDR3 is 14 amino acids long. Germline lookup yields CDR1 LNHDA and CDR2 SQIVND (reference sequence). Trimming pared 1 base from V and 2 bases from J, leaving 5 bases between. Profiled with immunoSEQ multiplex PCR; TCRdb holds only in-frame clones, not every one. The profile shows approximately 190,000 clones, approximately 92% of them singletons. The J gene is TRBJ2-2, the V gene TRBV19, with D unresolved. The receptor's source is a man in his fifties with acute or convalescent COVID-19. The sample was peripheral blood. The CDR3 reads CASSIAVNTGELFF. DNA of the CDR3: TGTGCCAGTAGTATAGCTGTAAACACCGGGGAGCTGTTTTTT.